This TCR beta chain was identified in a study of cytomegalovirus exposure and HLA in healthy donors. Study context: A preliminary data release comprised 80 million to 95 million unique TCRs obtained from HLA-typed donors.

About this clone itself: The antigen is undetermined.

Broader study findings: Reportedly, diagnosis of cytomegalovirus status by the classifier showed high specificity and sensitivity. Accurate prediction of most subjects' HLA-A and HLA-B alleles from TCR beta sequences was reported.

The CDR3 has 14 residues. V lost 4 bases and J 3 bases, leaving 12 bases between the germline ends. Germline loops: CDR1 SGHVS, CDR2 FQNEAQ. The PCR contained 60 Vbeta and 13 Jbeta primers. TCRdb keeps only in-frame clones here, not all; method: immunoSEQ multiplex PCR. The sample includes 100,000 or so clones, 73% of them seen just once. Material: PBMCs. This receptor was taken from a man in his forties in good health and CMV-seronegative. The V call is TRBV7-8, the J call TRBJ1-1, with D maybe TRBD1 (5 bases). CDR3 region: CASSSQGGDTEAFF. The CDR3 DNA sequence: TGTGCCAGCAGCTCGCAGGGAGGGGACACTGAAGCTTTCTTT.